Ten or more counts support the clone carrying this T cell receptor beta chain. This specimen comes from a study of memory CD4+ T cells and cytomegalovirus serostatus. The ends lost 8 bases at V and 8 bases at J; junction bases unmatched: 22. This CDR3 contains 18 residues. CDR1 MNHEY and CDR2 SMNVEV come from the germline V gene (reference sequence). The sort gate was single viable CD3+CD4+CD8-CD45RO+ cells for memory CD4+ T cells. Serum IgG to CMV pp150, pp28, p38 and p52 defined serostatus. In the original processing: After removing out-of-frame reads, under 2.5 million distinct TCRbeta sequences remained. The assay was immunoSEQ multiplex PCR, and TCRdb's table has in-frame clones only and misses some. V, J and clone size derive from that table, while D and trimming were established from the DNA sequence. The sample consists of about 60,000 clones, roughly 80% of them appearing once.

The origin of this receptor is an adult in good health and CMV-seronegative. Some clones in this sample may be carry-over from other donors' samples. The sequencing input was memory CD4+ T cells from blood. The gene calls are TRBV27 and TRBJ1-3, with 9 nucleotides matching TRBD1. In DNA form, the CDR3 reads TGTGCCAGCGGGTCGGGACAGGGCTTGGGTCAGGCGGGTTACACCATATATTTT. It is translated as CASGSGQGLGQAGYTIYF.